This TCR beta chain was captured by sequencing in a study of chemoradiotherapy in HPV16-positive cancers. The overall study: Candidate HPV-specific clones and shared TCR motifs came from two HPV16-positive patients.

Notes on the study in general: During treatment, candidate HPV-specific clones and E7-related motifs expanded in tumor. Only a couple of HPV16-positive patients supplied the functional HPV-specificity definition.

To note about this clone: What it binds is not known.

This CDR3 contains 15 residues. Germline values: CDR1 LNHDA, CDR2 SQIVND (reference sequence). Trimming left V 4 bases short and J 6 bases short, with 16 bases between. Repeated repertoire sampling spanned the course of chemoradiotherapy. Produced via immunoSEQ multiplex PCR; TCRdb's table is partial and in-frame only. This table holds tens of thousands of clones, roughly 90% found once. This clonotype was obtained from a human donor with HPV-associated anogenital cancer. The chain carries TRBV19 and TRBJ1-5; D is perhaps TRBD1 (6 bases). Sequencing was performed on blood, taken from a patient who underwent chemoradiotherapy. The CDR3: CASSRTVNPSQPQHF. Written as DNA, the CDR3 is TGTGCCAGTAGTAGGACAGTTAACCCGAGTCAGCCCCAGCATTTT.